These 20 T cell receptor beta chains were all obtained from the same sample, sequenced in a study of blood T cells in healthy people across ages. Next came a second PCR, run for roughly 6 to 11 cycles, which used a sample-barcoded 5' primer along with a J-beta primer mix. TCRdb reprocessed the 5' RACE reads with MiXCR, giving one entry per CDR3 protein. The sample has 700,000 to 850,000 distinct CDR3 sequences; about 55% are singletons. Source material: blood. The receptors derive from a man older than 75 in good health.

This sequence joins TRBV18 and TRBJ2-7, with D perhaps TRBD1 (6 bases). The germline V gene encodes CDR1 KGHSH and CDR2 LQKENI. The CDR3 consists of 14 residues. The ends were cut back, 3 bases at V and 1 base at J, with 10 bases in the middle. CDR3 DNA: TGTGCCAGCTCACCCGGGACACAGTCCTACGAGCAGTACTTC. Translation gives CASSPGTQSYEQYF.

This clonotype showed up just a few times. J is TRBJ1-2 and V is TRBV4-2; D uncertain. This CDR3 is built from 13 residues. V gave up 4 bases and J gave up 6 bases, with 12 bases separating them. Per the germline V gene, CDR1 is LGHNA and CDR2 is YNFKEQ. CDR3 sequence (DNA): TGTGCCAGCAGCCCACCCGGAGTACATGGCTACACCTTC. Its translation is CASSPPGVHGYTF.

The table lists this clonotype with a few counts. The V gene is TRBV7-9, the J gene TRBJ1-4; D is ambiguous. The germline gives CDR1 SEHNR, CDR2 FQNEAQ (reference sequence). The CDR3 spans 14 residues. Trimming removed 3 bases at V and 8 bases at J, with 13 bases between. The CDR3 protein is CASSFFLGWEKLFF. The CDR3, as DNA: TGTGCCAGCAGCTTCTTTCTCGGCTGGGAAAAACTGTTTTTT.

V is TRBV2 and J is TRBJ2-7; 8 bases agree with TRBD2. The CDR3 runs 14 residues. Trimming removed 3 bases from V and 5 bases from J; junction bases left unmatched: 6. Germline V gives CDR1 SNHLY, CDR2 FYNNEI. DNA for the CDR3: TGTGCCAGCAGTGACCCGACTAGCGATGACGAGCAGTACTTC. Translated, it gives CASSDPTSDDEQYF.

This chain uses TRBV29-1 with TRBJ2-6, with D perhaps TRBD1 (6 bases). CDR3 size: 14 residues. The ends were cut back, 5 bases at V and 7 bases at J, with 15 bases in the middle. Germline loops: CDR1 SQVTM, CDR2 ANQGSEA. The CDR3 region is CSVQDRQGANVLTF. In nucleotides, the CDR3 is TGCAGCGTTCAGGACAGACAAGGAGCCAACGTCCTGACTTTC.

V usage is TRBV20-1 and J usage is TRBJ1-2; TRBD1 agrees at 10 bases. This CDR3 has 14 residues. V dropped 6 bases and J dropped 2; count of bases not matched to a gene: 6. Germline lookup yields CDR1 DFQATT and CDR2 SNEGSKA (reference sequence). The CDR3: CSAGRQGANYGYTF. DNA for the CDR3: TGCAGTGCGGGAAGACAGGGGGCGAACTATGGCTACACCTTC.

The chain combines TRBV6-5 with TRBJ2-5; unclear D gene. The CDR3 sequence is 16 residues long. CDR1 MNHEY and CDR2 SVGAGI come from the germline V gene. V lost 2 bases and J 5 bases, leaving 18 bases between the germline ends. The CDR3 region is CASSYAARSPLETQYF. In DNA form, the CDR3 reads TGTGCCAGCAGTTACGCGGCCAGGTCCCCGTTGGAGACCCAGTACTTC.

J is TRBJ2-7 and V is TRBV7-2, with a tentative D call TRBD2 (6 bases). The germline CDR1 and CDR2 sequences are SGHTA and FQGNSA. V lost 4 bases and J 7 bases, leaving 20 bases between the germline ends. CDR3 length: 15 amino acids. CDR3 in DNA: TGTGCCAGCAGCTCCCAGCGGGCTGGTTCCAGGGAGCAGTACTTC. It specifies CASSSQRAGSREQYF.

Remarks on this clonotype: A read error may produce the germline difference seen at one junction end. The chain links TRBV12-3 or TRBV12-4 to TRBJ1-2, with TRBD1 identical over 9 bases. CDR3 size: 14 residues. The CDR3 region has the DNA TGTGCCAGCAGGGGACAGGGCCTTACCTATGGCTGCACCTTC. Its translation: CASRGQGLTYGCTF.

For the CDR3, the DNA is TGTGCCAGCACGAAACAGGGGAACACTGAAGCTTTCTTT. Its translation: CASTKQGNTEAFF. The chain links TRBV6-5 to TRBJ1-1; possibly TRBD1 for D (6 bases). CDR3 length: 13 amino acids. Germline V gene sequence: CDR1 MNHEY, CDR2 SVGAGI. Trimming took 7 bases from V and 1 from J, leaving 10 bases between them.

This clonotype was recorded a few times. The V and J genes are TRBV20-1 and TRBJ2-1; 11 bases map to TRBD2. J was trimmed by 6 bases and V by 6 bases; bases with no gene match: 7. The CDR3 length is 14 residues. Germline CDR1 and CDR2: DFQATT and SNEGSKA (reference sequence). CDR3 in amino acids: CSASPSGRSNEQFF. The CDR3 coding sequence is TGCAGTGCGAGCCCTAGCGGGAGGTCCAATGAGCAGTTCTTC.

This clonotype was counted only a few times. The J gene is TRBJ1-2, the V gene TRBV20-1; 10 bases align to TRBD1. V lost 2 bases, J lost 5 bases, and 11 bases stayed unmatched. The CDR3 length is 16 residues. From germline, CDR1 is DFQATT and CDR2 SNEGSKA (reference sequence). CDR3 coding DNA: TGCAGTGCTAGACCTATGACAGGGGGCAGGTGGTATGGCTACACCTTC. This translates into CSARPMTGGRWYGYTF.

The V gene is TRBV6-7, the J gene TRBJ1-4, with D tentatively TRBD1 (5 bases). Being an ORF, TRBV6-7 has a function that is uncertain. There are 16 residues in the CDR3. Trimming cost V 7 bases and J 5 bases, with 20 bases left between them. CDR3 loop: CASTSAPGQANEKLFF. In nucleotides, the CDR3 is TGTGCCAGCACCTCAGCCCCCGGACAAGCGAATGAAAAACTGTTTTTT.

There are a few counts of this clonotype. V usage is TRBV13 and J usage is TRBJ1-6; D is undetermined. The CDR3 covers 17 residues. The V end lost 3 bases, the J end lost 1 base, and 13 bases lay between the germline ends. The germline CDR1 and CDR2 sequences are PRHDT and FYEKMQ (reference sequence). The CDR3 sequence is CASSLVGKGSYNSPLHF. Written as DNA, the CDR3 is TGTGCCAGCAGCTTGGTCGGGAAAGGGTCCTATAATTCACCCCTCCACTTT.

The V gene is TRBV2, the J gene TRBJ2-3; TRBD1 aligns across 10 bases. V shed 7 bases and J 14 bases; nucleotides not matched to a gene: 15. CDR1 is SNHLY and CDR2 is FYNNEI in the germline V gene. CDR3 size: 14 residues. This CDR3 is CASTPTGGHRDAYF. CDR3 sequence (DNA): TGTGCCAGCACACCGACAGGGGGCCACAGAGACGCGTATTTT.

The chain links TRBV27 to TRBJ1-4; D may be TRBD1 (5 bases). The CDR3 extends over 12 amino acids. In germline, CDR1 is MNHEY, CDR2 SMNVEV (reference sequence). V lost 8 bases to trimming and J lost 3 bases, with 7 bases between them. The CDR3, as DNA: TGTGCCAGCGGGGGGGCTAATGAAAAACTGTTTTTT. It specifies CASGGANEKLFF.

The chain has TRBV18 and TRBJ1-4; 8 bases map to TRBD1. Germline CDR1 is KGHSH and CDR2 is LQKENI. V lost 1 base and J lost 5; bases outside the gene matches: 3. CDR3 length: 15 amino acids. For the CDR3, the DNA is TGTGCCAGCTCACCACTTGGACAGGGAAATGAAAAACTGTTTTTT. This sequence encodes CASSPLGQGNEKLFF.

This clonotype was counted between two and nine times. This chain connects TRBV7-2 to TRBJ1-1; 7 bases match TRBD1. The junction had 7 bases not matched to a gene; V was cut back by 6 bases and J by 6 bases. Germline CDR1 and CDR2: SGHTA and FQGNSA. The CDR3 totals 13 residues. CDR3 nucleotide sequence: TGTGCCAGCAGAACCGACAGGGAGGCTGAAGCTTTCTTT. Its translation is CASRTDREAEAFF.

This chain joins TRBV20-1 and TRBJ2-5, with 9 bases aligning to TRBD2. The DNA end is a closer match to TRBJ2-7, so the J assignment may be wrong. This CDR3 contains 14 residues. Germline V gene lookup returns CDR1 DFQATT and CDR2 SNEGSKA (reference sequence). CDR3 in DNA: TGCAGTGCTAGAGAGGGTAGCGGGAGATACGAGCAGTACTTC. It yields the protein CSAREGSGRYEQYF.

The V and J genes are TRBV4-1 and TRBJ2-7; D possibly corresponds to TRBD2 (7 bases). The V gene's germline CDR1 is MGHRA and CDR2 YSYEKL. The CDR3 is made up of 15 amino acids. V lost 4 bases to trimming and J lost 2 bases, with 15 bases between them. In nucleotides, the CDR3 is TGCGCCAGCAGCCGTAGGGGGGAGGGCCCCTACGAGCAGTACTTC. It encodes CASSRRGEGPYEQYF.